A single T cell receptor beta chain is shown here with its context. Which antigen it targets is not known. No per-base quality is available; no much larger clone lies one base away. These data belong to a study of shared clonotypes between healthy human individuals (dated by TCRdb to 2020 to 2021). For context, the study as a whole: The cohort included three men and a couple of women between 18 and 49 years of age. To estimate repertoire size and how much clonotype sharing occurs between individuals, the study deeply sequenced the blood TCR repertoires of five healthy adults. Different laboratories and diverse techniques were used to prepare libraries and sequence TCR repertoires, to increase sequencing depth and limit assay-specific biases. Each donor's leukapheresis produced roughly between roughly 0.94 and 9.5 billion PBMCs. General findings and caveats noted by the study authors: The genetic and exposure-history diversity represented was limited by the small number of donors. Pairwise subsampling led to the expectation that sequencing depth would affect the degree of clonotype sharing among donors. Only blood was sampled, and tissue TCR repertoires likely differ from those in blood.

TCR CDR3 regions were amplified from genomic DNA by multiplex PCR using the deep immunoSEQ assay. Extracted genomic DNA from each cell subset was distributed evenly across all wells of several immunoSEQ 96-well plates, and each plate was treated as a replicate. For unsorted PBMC, about 300 ng of genomic DNA, equivalent to about 30,000 T cell genomes, went into each replicate PCR. Unsorted PBMC genomic DNA was sequenced across ten immunoSEQ deep assay plates. Purified libraries were measured with a Qubit 3.0 fluorometer, size-checked on a Bioanalyzer 2100, and measured again with the KAPA Library Quantification kit. Every immunoSEQ 96-well plate was sequenced on a separate single-read 150-cycle Illumina NextSeq 550 flow cell. As for the original processing: Because only junctional sequences without quality scores were contained in the immunoSEQ output, filtering matching that applied to full-length reads could not be performed. To assign V/J genes and CDR3, sequences were annotated against IMGT germline references using PyIR, a Python wrapper for IgBLAST v1.9. Reads with weak V/J assignments (E-value above 1e-6), missing CDR3, stop codons, out-of-frame junctions, or ambiguous translated residues were removed. A V3J clonotype was defined by an identical inferred V gene, J gene, and CDR3 amino acid sequence. To compute the percentage overlap between repertoires, the number of shared unique clonotypes was divided by the size of the smaller repertoire. Repertoire richness was assessed with RTK rarefaction, the Chao1 estimator, and Recon v2.1 estimates of unobserved clonotypes. Sourced from immuneACCESS, this table was stored by TCRdb with only in-frame sequences that have V and J called. A share of the clones is absent; for the studies checked, an unresolved V gene accounts for under half, and the remainder has no known explanation. V and J calls and clone size are as listed in that table; D and trimming were resolved from the DNA. Counted in this sample were 400,000 to 600,000 clones; 70% to 80% of them appeared once. Of the sample, 13% is held by the ten largest clones.

The donors were healthy, HIV-negative adults who had no recently reported acute infections or vaccinations. Only Caucasian adults living in Nashville, Tennessee, USA were represented among the donors. In the unsorted samples, tens of millions of PBMCs were counted, and genomic DNA was extracted using the QIAamp DNA Blood Mini kit. Blood was collected by leukapheresis, and PBMCs were isolated by Ficoll-Histopaque density gradient centrifugation and then cryopreserved in liquid nitrogen vapor phase. This sequence was found in a woman between 40 and 55 years old in good health. Some clones in this sample may be carry-over from other donors' samples. The sample was PBMCs.

The CDR3 amino acid sequence is: CASSHLAGTETSYEQYF. At the DNA level, the sequence is TGTGCCAGCAGCCACCTCGCCGGGACAGAAACCTCCTACGAGCAGTACTTC. Recombination joined TRBV5-4 with TRBJ2-7; TRBD1 aligns with 7 central bases. The CDR3 starts with the cysteine, ends with the phenylalanine, and has 17 residues. The kept DNA is CDR3 alone, 51 bases in frame from the first base. Reading the germline V gene (reference sequence) gives CDR1 SGHNT and CDR2 YYREEE. V is trimmed back by 4 bases and J by 0 bases, and the junction contains 13 bases that no gene match accounts for.